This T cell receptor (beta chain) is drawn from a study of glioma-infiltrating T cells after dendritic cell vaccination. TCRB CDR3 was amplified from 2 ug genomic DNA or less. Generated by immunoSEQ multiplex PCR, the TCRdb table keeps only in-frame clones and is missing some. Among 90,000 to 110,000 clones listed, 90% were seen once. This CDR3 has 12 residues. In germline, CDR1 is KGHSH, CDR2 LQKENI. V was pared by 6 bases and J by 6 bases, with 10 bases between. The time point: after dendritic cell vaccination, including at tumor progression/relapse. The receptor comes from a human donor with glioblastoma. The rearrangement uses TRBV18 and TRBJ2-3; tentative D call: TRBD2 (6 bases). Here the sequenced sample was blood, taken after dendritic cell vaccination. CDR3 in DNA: TGTGCCAGCTCTCCCGCGGGGGATACGCAGTATTTT. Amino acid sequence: CASSPAGDTQYF.